This TCR beta chain was obtained from a study of cytomegalovirus exposure and HLA in healthy donors. Findings and limits, study-wide: Reports described diagnosis of cytomegalovirus status by the classifier as highly specific and sensitive.

This clone was picked up a small number of times. Its antigen is unidentified. PCR involved 60 Vbeta and 13 Jbeta primers. TCRdb's copy holds only in-frame clones and misses some; the assay was immunoSEQ multiplex PCR. The sample yields approximately 130,000 clones, roughly 79% seen once. The sequenced material came from PBMCs. This clonotype originated in a middle-aged woman in good health and CMV-seronegative.

The CDR3: CASGWPSGGLFF. The CDR3 nucleotides are TGTGCCAGCGGATGGCCCAGCGGAGGACTGTTTTTT. The chain links TRBV28 to TRBJ1-4; D remains unclear. Germline V lookup: CDR1 MDHEN, CDR2 SYDVKM. This CDR3 is built from 12 residues. Trimming cost V 8 bases and J 13 bases, with 17 bases left between them.